These 17 T cell receptor beta chains came from one sample sequenced in a study of early T cells in non-severe SARS-CoV-2 infection (dated by TCRdb to 2020 to 2022). Library preparation was by 5' RACE. The run used a NextSeq 500. Using fastp at Q25 and MiXCR, TCRdb reprocessed the public reads and kept productive beta chains. CDR3 protein duplicates are merged, each entry listing the most common genes and DNA. The sample profile shows over 35,000 distinct CDR3 sequences; 5% to 6.5% of them were found once. The top ten clones comprise about 7.8% of the sample. This specimen consisted of whole blood, obtained at baseline. The receptor source for this set is an adult who was a healthcare worker with PCR-confirmed SARS-CoV-2 infection or an uninfected control (not recorded which).

In this sample, this clonotype turned up many times. V gene TRBV29-1 combines with J gene TRBJ1-1; TRBD1 is a possible D gene (6 bases). The V and J ends lost 6 bases and 3 bases respectively, with 23 bases between them. This CDR3 has 16 amino acids. Per germline, CDR1 SQVTM and CDR2 ANQGSEA. CDR3 sequence: CSVLKRSRGRDTEAFF. The CDR3 DNA reads as TGCAGCGTCTTAAAGCGTTCCAGGGGCAGGGACACTGAAGCTTTCTTT.

In this sample, this clonotype turned up many times. The CDR3 sequence is CASSSPGTAAYSNQPQHF. CDR3 DNA: TGTGCCAGCAGCTCCCCCGGGACGGCCGCTTATAGCAATCAGCCCCAGCATTTT. The rearrangement joins TRBV7-8 to TRBJ1-5; D may be TRBD1 (5 bases). Germline-derived CDR1 and CDR2 are SGHVS and FQNEAQ. CDR3 length equals 18 residues. Trimming removed 4 bases at V and 0 bases at J, with 19 bases between.

The genes are TRBV7-2 and TRBJ2-3; TRBD2 agrees at 8 bases. V trimming: 1 base; J trimming: 5 bases; junction bases outside the gene matches: 5. Germline V gene sequence: CDR1 SGHTA, CDR2 FQGNSA. This CDR3 contains 15 residues. CDR3 DNA sequence: TGTGCCAGCAGCTTAGACCGGGGGGGCGAAGATACGCAGTATTTT. Amino acid sequence: CASSLDRGGEDTQYF.

This clonotype has a count of ten or more. The chain uses TRBV18 and TRBJ2-7, with a weak D call TRBD1 (5 bases). In germline, CDR1 is KGHSH, CDR2 LQKENI. This CDR3 comprises 14 residues. The V gene lost 2 bases and the J gene lost 4 bases, with 12 bases spanning the gap. The CDR3 region is CASSPKDTSYEQYF. The CDR3 DNA follows: TGTGCCAGCTCACCAAAGGACACTTCTTACGAGCAGTACTTC.

The sample holds many counts of this clonotype. The chain recombines TRBV12-3 or TRBV12-4 with TRBJ1-1; D unclear. Trimming removed 1 base from V and 4 bases from J, with 7 bases in between. The CDR3 runs 13 residues. CDR3 bases: TGTGCCAGCAGTTTAGACTCGACCACTGAAGCTTTCTTT. This codes for CASSLDSTTEAFF.

Many counts were recorded for this clonotype. This chain links TRBV13 with TRBJ2-7, with D tentatively TRBD2 (5 bases). CDR1 PRHDT and CDR2 FYEKMQ come from the germline V gene (reference sequence). Trimming removed 5 bases at V and 1 base at J, with 18 bases between. This CDR3 comprises 16 residues. CDR3 residues: CASSPMRRVGSYEQYF. For the CDR3, the DNA is TGTGCCAGCAGCCCCATGAGGCGGGTTGGGTCCTACGAGCAGTACTTC.

The chain has TRBV30 and TRBJ2-7; a weak D match, TRBD2 (6 bases). The CDR3 runs to 14 residues. The V end lost 6 bases, the J end lost 3 bases, and 18 bases lay between the germline ends. Germline CDR1 and CDR2: GTSNPN and SVGIG (reference sequence). CDR3 sequence reads: CACPLRDSHYEQYF. CDR3 bases: TGTGCCTGTCCCCTCCGGGACTCCCACTACGAGCAGTACTTC.

Ten or more counts support this clonotype. This chain links TRBV6-1 with TRBJ1-1; TRBD1 aligns across 10 bases. CDR1 MNHNS and CDR2 SASEGT come from the germline V gene. The junction had 3 bases not matched to a gene; V was cut back by 3 bases and J by 5 bases. The CDR3 runs to 14 residues. DNA of the CDR3: TGTGCCAGCAGTGAGCGGACAGGGGGGACTGAAGCTTTCTTT. It specifies CASSERTGGTEAFF.

This clonotype appeared many times. This sequence joins TRBV7-2 and TRBJ2-7, with 7 bases lining up with TRBD2. In germline, CDR1 is SGHTA, CDR2 FQGNSA. V was pared by 5 bases and J by 9 bases, with 4 bases of the junction left unmatched. This CDR3 has 11 residues. The CDR3 DNA is TGTGCCAGCAGCCTCGGCGGGGGGCAGTACTTC. This sequence encodes CASSLGGGQYF.

This clonotype was seen repeatedly, ten times or more. This sequence joins TRBV19 and TRBJ2-5, with 14 positions matching TRBD2. The CDR3 covers 17 residues. V lost 5 bases and J lost 6; bases outside the gene matches: 11. CDR1 LNHDA and CDR2 SQIVND come from the germline V gene (reference sequence). The CDR3 protein is CASSPRTSGGQDQTQYF. For the CDR3, the DNA is TGTGCCAGTAGTCCCAGGACTAGCGGGGGGCAGGACCAGACCCAGTACTTC.

This clonotype was counted many times. The rearrangement joins TRBV1 to TRBJ1-5; TRBD1 reflects the table's D call only, with no check against the DNA. TRBV1 is noted as a pseudogene. CDR3 length: 13 residues. The CDR3 bases are TGCACCAGCAGCCAAGCAGGGGTCAGCCCCCAGCATTTT. Its protein is CTSSQAGVSPQHF.

The chain uses TRBV27 and TRBJ1-1; D remains unclear. The V gene's germline CDR1 is MNHEY and CDR2 SMNVEV (reference sequence). Trimming left V 6 bases short and J 4 bases short, with 12 bases between. CDR3 length: 13 residues. This CDR3 is CASSRTSTTEAFF. In DNA, the CDR3 is TGTGCCAGCAGCCGCACCTCGACCACTGAAGCTTTCTTT.

This clonotype was observed many times. Here the CDR3 reads CSARDLARTTYEQYF. The CDR3 DNA sequence: TGCAGTGCTAGAGATCTTGCCAGGACGACCTACGAGCAGTACTTC. The rearrangement joins TRBV20-1 to TRBJ2-7; D not certain. Trimming took off 0 bases at V and 2 bases at J, with 14 bases between the two ends. The germline V gene has CDR1 DFQATT and CDR2 SNEGSKA (reference sequence). The CDR3 has 15 amino acids.

This clonotype was counted between two and nine times. The CDR3 protein is CASSLARRNTEAFF. In nucleotides, the CDR3 is TGTGCCAGCAGCTTGGCTCGGCGGAACACTGAAGCTTTCTTT. This chain connects TRBV5-6 to TRBJ1-1; D gene unclear. The CDR3 spans 14 residues. With 0 bases removed from V and 1 base from J, the gap between germline ends came to 7 bases. Germline values: CDR1 SGHDT, CDR2 YYEEEE. Full variable domain (outside the CDR3, taken from reference TRBV5-6 and TRBJ1-1): DAGVTQSPTHLIKTRGQQVTLRCSPKSGHDTVSWYQQALGQGPQFIFQYYEEEERQRGNFPDRFSGHQFPNYSSELNVNALLLGDSALYLCASSLARRNTEAFFGQGTRLTVV.

The chain links TRBV28 to TRBJ2-1, with 10 bases identical to TRBD1. Losses at the gene ends were 6 bases for V and 6 bases for J; bases not matched to a gene: 5. Germline CDR1 MDHEN, CDR2 SYDVKM. The CDR3 runs to 14 residues. The CDR3 is CASSPGTGVNEQFF. CDR3 coding DNA: TGTGCCAGCAGCCCCGGGACAGGGGTCAATGAGCAGTTCTTC. Full variable domain (missing parts from reference TRBV28 and TRBJ2-1): DVKVTQSSRYLVKRTGEKVFLECVQDMDHENMFWYRQDPGLGLRLIYFSYDVKMKEKGDIPEGYSVSREKKERFSLILESASTNQTSMYLCASSPGTGVNEQFFGPGTRLTVL.

This clonotype was counted a few times. The chain has TRBV7-8 and TRBJ1-4, with 9 bases aligning to TRBD1. The trim removed 2 bases at V and 5 bases at J, leaving 6 bases unmatched. Germline CDR1 reads SGHVS; CDR2 reads FQNEAQ. The CDR3 totals 16 residues. The CDR3 nucleotides are TGTGCCAGCAGCTTATGGGACAGGGTCGGAAATGAAAAACTGTTTTTT. Translation gives CASSLWDRVGNEKLFF.

This clonotype appeared many times. The CDR3 protein is CASRERTSGGNEQFF. DNA for the CDR3: TGTGCCAGCAGAGAACGGACTAGCGGGGGGAATGAGCAGTTCTTC. The V call is TRBV7-2, the J call TRBJ2-1; 14 positions match TRBD2. The germline gives CDR1 SGHTA, CDR2 FQGNSA. The CDR3 loop spans 15 amino acids. V shed 6 bases and J 7 bases; nucleotides not matched to a gene: 5.